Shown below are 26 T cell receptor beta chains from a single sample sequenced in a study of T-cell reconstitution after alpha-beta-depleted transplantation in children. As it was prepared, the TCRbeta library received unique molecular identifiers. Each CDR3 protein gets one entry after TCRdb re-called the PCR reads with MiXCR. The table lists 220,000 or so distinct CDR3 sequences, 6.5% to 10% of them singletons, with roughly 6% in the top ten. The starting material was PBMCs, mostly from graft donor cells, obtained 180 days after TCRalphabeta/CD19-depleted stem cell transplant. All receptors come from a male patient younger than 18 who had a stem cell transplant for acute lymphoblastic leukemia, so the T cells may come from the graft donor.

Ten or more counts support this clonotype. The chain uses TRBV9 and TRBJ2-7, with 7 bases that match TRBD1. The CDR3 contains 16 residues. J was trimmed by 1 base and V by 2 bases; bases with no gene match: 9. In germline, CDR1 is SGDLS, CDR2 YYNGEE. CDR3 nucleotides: TGTGCCAGCAGCGTGCACCGGGACAGACCTTCCTACGAGCAGTACTTC. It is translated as CASSVHRDRPSYEQYF.

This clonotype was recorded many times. CDR3 nucleotide sequence: TGTGCCAGTAGTACGAAACTAGCGGGAGGTTTCACAGATACGCAGTATTTT. The encoded protein is CASSTKLAGGFTDTQYF. This chain links TRBV19 with TRBJ2-3; 12 positions agree with TRBD2. This CDR3 has 17 residues. Unmatched junction bases numbered 7, after V lost 4 bases and J lost 2 bases. CDR1 LNHDA and CDR2 SQIVND come from the germline V gene (reference sequence).

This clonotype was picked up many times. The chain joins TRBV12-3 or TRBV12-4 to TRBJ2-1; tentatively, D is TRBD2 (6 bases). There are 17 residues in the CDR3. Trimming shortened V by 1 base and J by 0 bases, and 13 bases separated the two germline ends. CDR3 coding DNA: TGTGCCAGCAGTTTAGGGCGGGGCGGCAGCTCCTACAATGAGCAGTTCTTC. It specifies CASSLGRGGSSYNEQFF.

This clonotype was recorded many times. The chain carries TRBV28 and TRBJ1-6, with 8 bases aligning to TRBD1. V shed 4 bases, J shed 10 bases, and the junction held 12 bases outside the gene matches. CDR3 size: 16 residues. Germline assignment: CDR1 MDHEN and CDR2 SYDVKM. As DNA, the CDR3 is TGTGCCAGCAGTTCCCTCTTTAGACAGGGGAAGTCACCCCTCCACTTT. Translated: CASSSLFRQGKSPLHF.

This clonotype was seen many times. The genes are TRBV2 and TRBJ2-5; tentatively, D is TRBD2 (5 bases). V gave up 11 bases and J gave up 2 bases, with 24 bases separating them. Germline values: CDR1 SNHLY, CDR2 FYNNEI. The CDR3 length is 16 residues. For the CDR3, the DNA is TGTGCCTGCCGCGCTGATCTTCTGAGGGTACAAGAGACCCAGTACTTC. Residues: CACRADLLRVQETQYF.

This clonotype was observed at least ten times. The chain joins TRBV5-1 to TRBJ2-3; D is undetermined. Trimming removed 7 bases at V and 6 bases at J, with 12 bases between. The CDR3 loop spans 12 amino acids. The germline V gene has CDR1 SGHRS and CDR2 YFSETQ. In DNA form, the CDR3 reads TGCGCCAGCGGAGAGTTTAGTGATACGCAGTATTTT. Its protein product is CASGEFSDTQYF.

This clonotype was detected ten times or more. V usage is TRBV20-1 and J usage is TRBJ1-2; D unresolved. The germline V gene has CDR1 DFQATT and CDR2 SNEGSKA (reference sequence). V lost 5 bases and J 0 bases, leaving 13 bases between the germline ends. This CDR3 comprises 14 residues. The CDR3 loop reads CSARRWLANYGYTF. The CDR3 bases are TGCAGTGCTCGAAGGTGGTTAGCTAACTATGGCTACACCTTC.

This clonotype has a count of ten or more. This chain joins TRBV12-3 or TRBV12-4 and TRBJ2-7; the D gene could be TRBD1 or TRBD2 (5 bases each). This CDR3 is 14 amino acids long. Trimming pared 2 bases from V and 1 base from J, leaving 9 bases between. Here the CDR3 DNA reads TGTGCCAGCAGTTTAACCGGGGCTTCCTACGAGCAGTACTTC. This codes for CASSLTGASYEQYF.

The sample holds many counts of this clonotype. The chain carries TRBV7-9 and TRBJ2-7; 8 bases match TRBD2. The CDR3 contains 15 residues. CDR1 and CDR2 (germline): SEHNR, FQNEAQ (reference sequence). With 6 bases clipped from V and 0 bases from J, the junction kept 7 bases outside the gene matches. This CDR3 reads CASRPGGLPSYEQYF. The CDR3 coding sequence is TGTGCCAGCAGGCCGGGGGGGCTGCCCTCCTACGAGCAGTACTTC.

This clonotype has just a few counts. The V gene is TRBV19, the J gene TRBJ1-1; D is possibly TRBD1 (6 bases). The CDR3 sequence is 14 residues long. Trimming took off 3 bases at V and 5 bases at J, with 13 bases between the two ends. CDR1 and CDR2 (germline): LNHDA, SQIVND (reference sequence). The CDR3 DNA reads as TGTGCCAGTAGTATCGGAGCAGGGACAACTGAAGCTTTCTTT. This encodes CASSIGAGTTEAFF.

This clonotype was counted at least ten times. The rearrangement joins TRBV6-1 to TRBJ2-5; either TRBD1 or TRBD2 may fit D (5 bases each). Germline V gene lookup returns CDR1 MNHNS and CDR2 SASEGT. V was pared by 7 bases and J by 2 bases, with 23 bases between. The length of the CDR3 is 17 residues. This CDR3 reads CASNEGLTHRRQETQYF. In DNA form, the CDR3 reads TGTGCCAGCAATGAGGGGCTAACCCACCGCCGTCAAGAGACCCAGTACTTC.

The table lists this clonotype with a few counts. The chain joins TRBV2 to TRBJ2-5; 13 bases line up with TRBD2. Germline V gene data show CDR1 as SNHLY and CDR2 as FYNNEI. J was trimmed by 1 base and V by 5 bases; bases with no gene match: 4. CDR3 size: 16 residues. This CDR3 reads CASSRTSGGLQETQYF. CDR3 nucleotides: TGTGCCAGCAGTCGGACTAGCGGGGGCCTCCAAGAGACCCAGTACTTC.

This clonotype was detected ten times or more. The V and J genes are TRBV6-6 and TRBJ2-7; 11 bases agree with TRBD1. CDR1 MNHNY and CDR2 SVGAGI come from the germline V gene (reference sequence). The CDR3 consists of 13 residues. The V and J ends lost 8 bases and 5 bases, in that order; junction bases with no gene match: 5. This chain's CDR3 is CASGGTGGHEQYF. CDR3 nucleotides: TGTGCCAGCGGGGGGACAGGGGGGCACGAGCAGTACTTC.

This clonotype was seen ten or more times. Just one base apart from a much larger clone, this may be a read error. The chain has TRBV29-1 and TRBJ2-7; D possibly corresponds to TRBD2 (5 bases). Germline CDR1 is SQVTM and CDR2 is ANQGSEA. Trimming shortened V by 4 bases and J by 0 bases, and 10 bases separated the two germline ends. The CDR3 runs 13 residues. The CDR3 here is CSVGKGASYEQYF. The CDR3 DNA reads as TGCAGCGTTGGAAAGGGAGCCTCCTACGAGCAGTACTTC.

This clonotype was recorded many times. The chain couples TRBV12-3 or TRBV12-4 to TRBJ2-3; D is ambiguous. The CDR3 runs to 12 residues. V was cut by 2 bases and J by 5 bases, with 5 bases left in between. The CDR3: CASSLRKDTQYF. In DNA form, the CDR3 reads TGTGCCAGCAGTTTAAGGAAAGATACGCAGTATTTT.

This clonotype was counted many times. CDR3 nucleotide sequence: TGTGCCAGCAGTTTACCCCGGGACAGGGGCCAATTTCGAAAGGACGAGCAGTACTTC. It encodes CASSLPRDRGQFRKDEQYF. The rearrangement joins TRBV28 to TRBJ2-7; 10 bases match TRBD1. Germline CDR1 is MDHEN and CDR2 is SYDVKM. This CDR3 comprises 19 residues. J was trimmed by 5 bases and V by 2 bases; bases with no gene match: 18.

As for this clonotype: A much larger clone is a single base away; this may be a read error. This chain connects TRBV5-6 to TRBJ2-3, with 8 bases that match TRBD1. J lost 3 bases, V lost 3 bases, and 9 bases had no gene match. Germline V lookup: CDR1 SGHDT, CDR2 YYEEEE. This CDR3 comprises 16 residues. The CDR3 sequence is CASSSMTGEATDTQYF. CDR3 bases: TGTGCCAGCAGCTCGATGACAGGGGAAGCGACAGATACGCAGTATTTT.

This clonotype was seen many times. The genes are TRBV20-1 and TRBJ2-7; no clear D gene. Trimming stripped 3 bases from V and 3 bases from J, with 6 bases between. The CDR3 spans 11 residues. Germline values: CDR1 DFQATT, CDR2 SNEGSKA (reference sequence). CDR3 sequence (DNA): TGCAGTGCTAGGTTGATCTACGAGCAGTACTTC. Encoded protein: CSARLIYEQYF.

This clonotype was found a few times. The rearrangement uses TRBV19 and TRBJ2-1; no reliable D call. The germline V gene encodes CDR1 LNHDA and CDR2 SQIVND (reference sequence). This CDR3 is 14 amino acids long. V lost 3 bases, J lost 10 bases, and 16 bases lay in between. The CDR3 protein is CASSMEQEFEEQFF. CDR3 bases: TGTGCCAGTAGTATGGAGCAGGAATTTGAGGAGCAGTTCTTC. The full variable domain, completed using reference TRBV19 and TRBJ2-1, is DGGITQSPKYLFRKEGQNVTLSCEQNLNHDAMYWYRQDPGQGLRLIYYSQIVNDFQKGDIAEGYSVSREKKESFPLTVTSAQKNPTAFYLCASSMEQEFEEQFFGPGTRLTVL.

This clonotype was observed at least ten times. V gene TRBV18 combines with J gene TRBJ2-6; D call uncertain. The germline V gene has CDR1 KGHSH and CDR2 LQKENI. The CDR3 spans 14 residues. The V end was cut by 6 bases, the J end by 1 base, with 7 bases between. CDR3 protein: CASSTASGANVLTF. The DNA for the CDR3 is TGTGCCAGCTCTACAGCTTCTGGGGCCAACGTCCTGACTTTC.

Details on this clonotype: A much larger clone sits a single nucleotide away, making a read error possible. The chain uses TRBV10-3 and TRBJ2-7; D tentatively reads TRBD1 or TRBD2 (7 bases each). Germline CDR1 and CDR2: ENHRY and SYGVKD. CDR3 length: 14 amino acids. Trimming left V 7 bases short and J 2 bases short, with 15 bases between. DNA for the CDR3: TGTGCCATCAAGTGGACTAGGGGGCCCTACGAGCAGTACTTC. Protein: CAIKWTRGPYEQYF.

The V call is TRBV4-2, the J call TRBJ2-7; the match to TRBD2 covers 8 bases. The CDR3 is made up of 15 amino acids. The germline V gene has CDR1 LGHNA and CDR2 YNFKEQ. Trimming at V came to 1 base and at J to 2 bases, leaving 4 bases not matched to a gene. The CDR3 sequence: CASSQAGGGTYEQYF. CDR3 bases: TGTGCCAGCAGCCAAGCAGGCGGGGGGACCTACGAGCAGTACTTC.

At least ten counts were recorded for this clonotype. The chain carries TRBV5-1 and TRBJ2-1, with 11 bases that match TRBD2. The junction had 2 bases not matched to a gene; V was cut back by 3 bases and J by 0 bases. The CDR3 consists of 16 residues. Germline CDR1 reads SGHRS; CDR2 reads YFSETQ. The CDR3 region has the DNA TGCGCCAGCAGCTCCGGACTAGCGGGCTCCTACAATGAGCAGTTCTTC. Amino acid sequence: CASSSGLAGSYNEQFF.

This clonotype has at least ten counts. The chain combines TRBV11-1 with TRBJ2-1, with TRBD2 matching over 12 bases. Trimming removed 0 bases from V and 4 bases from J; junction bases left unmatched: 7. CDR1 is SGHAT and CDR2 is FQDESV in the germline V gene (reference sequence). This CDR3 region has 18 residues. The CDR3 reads CASSLAASGRAIYNEQFF. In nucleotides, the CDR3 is TGTGCCAGCAGCTTAGCGGCTAGCGGGAGGGCCATTTACAATGAGCAGTTCTTC.

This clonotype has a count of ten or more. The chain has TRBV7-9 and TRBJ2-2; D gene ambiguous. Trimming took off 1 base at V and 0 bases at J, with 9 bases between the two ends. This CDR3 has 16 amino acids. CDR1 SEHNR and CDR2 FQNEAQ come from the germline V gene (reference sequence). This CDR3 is CASSLGTSTNTGELFF. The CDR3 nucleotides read TGTGCCAGCAGCTTAGGTACATCGACGAACACCGGGGAGCTGTTTTTT.

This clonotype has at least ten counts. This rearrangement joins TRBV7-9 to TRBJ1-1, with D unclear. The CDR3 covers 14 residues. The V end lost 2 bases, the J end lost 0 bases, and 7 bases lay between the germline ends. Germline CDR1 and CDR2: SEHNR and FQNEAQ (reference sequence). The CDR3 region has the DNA TGTGCCAGCAGCTTACACAGCTTGAACACTGAAGCTTTCTTT. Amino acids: CASSLHSLNTEAFF.